The clone carrying this T cell receptor (beta chain) has only one observation. Libraries were prepared by immunoSEQ multiplex PCR; TCRdb keeps only in-frame clonotypes and omits some of them. The sample carries around 120,000 clones, 90% recorded once. The sample is drawn from a study of blood T cell repertoires in COVID-19. Study-level background: PBMCs, B-cell-depleted T cells, or T cells were the source of the cDNA or gDNA that made up the material.

This CDR3 contains 13 residues. Per the germline V gene, CDR1 is MNHEY and CDR2 is SVGEGT. Trimming removed 5 bases from V and 6 bases from J; junction bases left unmatched: 4. The receptor was isolated from a human donor with active COVID-19. The donor label of this sample is uncertain. This sequence joins TRBV6-2 or TRBV6-3 and TRBJ2-1; 7 bases map to TRBD1. The sequenced material came from peripheral blood. This CDR3 is CASSATGTNEQFF. The CDR3 nucleotides read TGTGCCAGCAGTGCGACAGGGACCAATGAGCAGTTCTTC.